The entry below gives a single TCR beta chain sequence along with its context. Its specificity is unknown. These data are taken from a study of OX40 agonist ivuxolimab in advanced cancers. Study in general: Patients received intravenous ivuxolimab every 2 weeks at 0.01 to 10 mg/kg. Age averaged about 60 years (range roughly 23 to 79), and more than 80% were male. General study results and limits: Within 6 weeks, CD4+ and CD8+ blood T cells expanded clonally at 0.1 to 3.0 mg/kg.

Profiling relied on immunoSEQ multiplex PCR, and the TCRdb table lists in-frame clones only, not all of them. This sample has 98,000 or so clones, with about 91% found just once. Trimming took 1 base from V and 4 from J, leaving 14 bases between them. Germline CDR1 LNHNV, CDR2 YYDKDF (reference sequence). The CDR3 contains 16 residues. This rearrangement joins TRBV15 to TRBJ1-3; D might be TRBD1 (6 bases). The clonotype originates from an adult with an advanced solid tumor such as melanoma, head and neck, liver or kidney cancer. Source: CD4+ or CD8+ T cells sorted from blood, taken in a trial of the OX40 agonist ivuxolimab. CDR3 loop: CATSRGNTGTGNTIYF. Here the CDR3 DNA reads TGTGCCACCAGCAGAGGGAACACAGGGACCGGAAACACCATATATTTT.